Listed below are T cell receptor beta chains from one sample, sequenced in a study of neurological immune-mediated disorders. TCRdb ran MiXCR on the 5' RACE reads and lists one entry per CDR3 protein. The data show 49,000 or so distinct CDR3 sequences, with roughly 4.1% seen just once and 5.7% held by the top ten. Material for sequencing was PBMCs. The receptor set was obtained from a woman aged 60-70 years with multiple sclerosis. CDR3s leave out the opening cysteine and the closing phenylalanine or tryptophan. A D gene is named only where the DNA matches it firmly.

d_call j_call v_call cdr3_aa
TRBD2 TRBJ2-1 TRBV20-1 SARGARLAGTVSYNEQF
NA TRBJ2-2 TRBV10-3 AISAETANTGELF
NA TRBJ2-5 TRBV3-1 ASSQEVGGQETQY
TRBD2 TRBJ2-3 TRBV20-1 SARDLAGVSDTQY
NA TRBJ1-5 TRBV27 ASSLIGEPQH
NA TRBJ1-4 TRBV12-3/TRBV12-4 ASSRTALTNEKLF
NA TRBJ1-1 TRBV30 AWAPVGVGEAF
NA TRBJ2-3 TRBV20-1 SASVDLGSTDTQY
TRBD1 TRBJ2-3 TRBV28 ASSFAGQGTDTQY
TRBD2 TRBJ2-1 TRBV9 ASSVDVAGAPF
NA TRBJ1-6 TRBV7-2 ASSLGANSPLN
NA TRBJ2-1 TRBV9 ASSVGRTWITNEQF
NA TRBJ1-2 TRBV7-3 ASSLTTGGHYGYT
NA TRBJ1-5 TRBV4-2 ASSQDLRGGEQPQH
TRBD2 TRBJ2-7 TRBV18 ASSLAGETSYEQY
TRBD1 TRBJ2-1 TRBV5-1 ASSSGQGVGNEQF
TRBD2 TRBJ2-5 TRBV4-2 ASSQGTSGLEETQY
NA TRBJ2-3 TRBV20-1 SARPRGFADTQY
TRBD1 TRBJ1-2 TRBV20-1 SATGQQYYGYT
NA TRBJ1-5 TRBV10-1 ASSTRPHLSRSNQPQH
NA TRBJ1-6 TRBV6-2/TRBV6-3 ASSYGGDSPLH
NA TRBJ2-7 TRBV30 AWVRGSYEQY
NA TRBJ1-4 TRBV3-1 ASSQEPQGNEKLF
TRBD2 TRBJ2-1 TRBV6-5 ASSYGTSGKTYNEQF
NA TRBJ2-1 TRBV5-1 ASSLGLANEQF
TRBD1 TRBJ2-7 TRBV29-1 SVEPTGGLEQY
TRBD2 TRBJ2-5 TRBV20-1 SADTSGREETQY
NA TRBJ2-4 TRBV5-6 ASSLGGQGHIQY
NA TRBJ2-7 TRBV5-5 ASNPEGDSLYEQY
NA TRBJ2-1 TRBV2 ASRVDSYGFNEQF
TRBD2 TRBJ2-3 TRBV5-1 ASSLSGDVSSTDTQY
NA TRBJ2-3 TRBV5-1 ASSLGPGSDTQY
NA TRBJ2-3 TRBV7-2 ASSSRGRTDTQY